Each of the 21 T cell receptor beta chains below was sequenced from the same sample in a study of cytomegalovirus exposure and HLA in healthy donors. PCR amplification relied on 60 Vbeta primers (plus 13 Jbeta primers). The repertoire was sequenced with immunoSEQ multiplex PCR; TCRdb's copy has only in-frame clones and lacks some. The sample includes under 200,000 clones, 65% to 90% of them seen just once. Sequences were obtained from PBMCs. The receptors were gathered from a man between 50 and 59 years old in good health and CMV-seropositive.

The V gene is TRBV19, the J gene TRBJ1-1; 12 positions match TRBD1. The CDR3 contains 19 residues. Germline V gives CDR1 LNHDA, CDR2 SQIVND (reference sequence). After removal of 6 bases from V and 11 bases from J, the junction contained 25 bases not matched to a gene. CDR3 sequence reads: CASRLPSGTGGTDKNGAFF. The CDR3 DNA reads TGTGCCAGTAGGCTTCCATCCGGGACAGGGGGCACGGATAAGAACGGGGCTTTCTTT.

This clone appeared once. V and J are TRBV5-1 and TRBJ1-3; 10 nucleotides agree with TRBD1. The germline gives CDR1 SGHRS, CDR2 YFSETQ. CDR3 length equals 16 residues. V was pared by 1 base and J by 2 bases, with 3 bases of the junction left unmatched. CDR3 coding DNA: TGCGCCAGCAGCTTGAGGGGACAGGGGACTGGAAACACCATATATTTT. It is translated as CASSLRGQGTGNTIYF.

The J gene is TRBJ1-5, the V gene TRBV11-2; TRBD1 matches at 8 bases. Germline V gene sequence: CDR1 SGHAT, CDR2 FQNNGV. Losses at the gene ends were 5 bases for V and 8 bases for J; bases not matched to a gene: 11. This CDR3 is 15 amino acids long. The CDR3 spells CASSQGDRPGEPQHF. The CDR3 DNA sequence: TGTGCCAGCAGCCAAGGGGACAGGCCCGGGGAGCCCCAGCATTTT.

V usage is TRBV5-1 and J usage is TRBJ1-2, with D hard to call. This CDR3 has 12 residues. Trimming removed 0 bases from V and 10 bases from J, with 10 bases in between. Looked up from germline, CDR1 is SGHRS and CDR2 is YFSETQ. CDR3 amino acids: CASSLDSLFYTF. The CDR3 nucleotides read TGCGCCAGCAGCTTGGACAGTCTCTTCTACACCTTC.

V and J are TRBV4-2 and TRBJ2-3; TRBD1 matches at 11 bases. Germline-derived CDR1 and CDR2 are LGHNA and YNFKEQ. The length of the CDR3 is 17 residues. The junction had 8 bases not matched to a gene; V was cut back by 0 bases and J by 6 bases. The CDR3 DNA reads as TGTGCCAGCAGCCAAGATCGTCTGGACAGGGGGCCGGATACGCAGTATTTT. It codes for CASSQDRLDRGPDTQYF.

The V and J genes are TRBV10-1 and TRBJ1-5; 7 bases match TRBD1. Germline lookup yields CDR1 WNHNN and CDR2 SYGVQD (reference sequence). The CDR3 covers 19 residues. The junction had 12 bases not matched to a gene; V was cut back by 1 base and J by 0 bases. CDR3 amino acids: CASSELQGPRNYSNQPQHF. CDR3 DNA: TGCGCCAGCAGTGAGTTACAGGGGCCACGTAACTATAGCAATCAGCCCCAGCATTTT.

CDR3 protein: CASSTLRQGTYNEQFF. CDR3 coding DNA: TGTGCCAGCAGCACGCTAAGACAGGGGACCTACAATGAGCAGTTCTTC. This chain links TRBV9 with TRBJ2-1; TRBD1 aligns across 8 bases. The CDR3 extends over 16 amino acids. From germline, CDR1 is SGDLS and CDR2 YYNGEE. The V and J ends lost 4 bases and 2 bases, in that order; junction bases with no gene match: 8. The full variable domain, in which reference TRBV9 and TRBJ2-1 provide the parts outside the CDR3, is DSGVTQTPKHLITATGQRVTLRCSPRSGDLSVYWYQQSLDQGLQFLIQYYNGEERAKGNILERFSAQQFPDLHSELNLSSLELGDSALYFCASSTLRQGTYNEQFFGPGTRLTVL.

The chain employs TRBV9 and TRBJ2-5; D gene unclear. Trimming pared 3 bases from V and 3 bases from J, leaving 15 bases between. In germline, CDR1 is SGDLS, CDR2 YYNGEE. CDR3 length: 15 amino acids. The CDR3 DNA follows: TGTGCCAGCAGCGCGACTCAGAGTCCCGAAGAGACCCAGTACTTC. It encodes CASSATQSPEETQYF.

V and J are TRBV5-1 and TRBJ2-3; TRBD1 might be the D (6 bases). CDR3 length: 17 amino acids. Germline CDR1 SGHRS, CDR2 YFSETQ. V lost 4 bases and J 5 bases, leaving 23 bases between the germline ends. CDR3 nucleotide sequence: TGCGCCAGCAGCCACCGGCCAGGGGCCGAGATCGGAGATACGCAGTATTTT. Protein product: CASSHRPGAEIGDTQYF.

This chain uses TRBV9 with TRBJ2-1; maybe TRBD2 (6 bases). V lost 5 bases, J lost 8 bases, and 17 bases lay in between. Germline V gene sequence: CDR1 SGDLS, CDR2 YYNGEE. This CDR3 has 14 amino acids. The CDR3 nucleotides read TGTGCCAGCAGTCCCGGAGGAGGGATCGATGAGCAGTTCTTC. Residues: CASSPGGGIDEQFF.

V usage is TRBV27 and J usage is TRBJ2-3; 9 bases align to TRBD1. The J segment lost 4 bases and the V segment lost 1 base, leaving 18 bases of the junction unmatched. The germline V gene has CDR1 MNHEY and CDR2 SMNVEV (reference sequence). The CDR3 is 20 amino acids. CDR3: CASSLWDHPPPGQGPDTQYF. The CDR3 region has the DNA TGTGCCAGCAGTTTATGGGACCACCCCCCACCGGGACAGGGCCCAGATACGCAGTATTTT.

This clone was seen only once. The gene calls are TRBV21-1 and TRBJ2-2; the table names TRBD1, a call not compared with the DNA. TRBV21-1 is a pseudogene segment. The CDR3 has 16 residues. CDR3: CASNPSGTARSGELFF. Written as DNA, the CDR3 is TGTGCCAGCAATCCATCTGGGACAGCTCGGTCCGGGGAGCTGTTTTTT.

J is TRBJ2-7 and V is TRBV19; D not certain. Per the germline V gene, CDR1 is LNHDA and CDR2 is SQIVND (reference sequence). The CDR3 consists of 12 residues. V shed 4 bases and J shed 3 bases, with 7 bases lying between them. The CDR3 coding sequence is TGTGCCAGTAGTAGTCCGCGCTACGAGCAGTACTTC. Translated, it gives CASSSPRYEQYF.

The rearrangement joins TRBV25-1 to TRBJ1-1, with D maybe TRBD1 (5 bases). Trimming removed 6 bases at V and 0 bases at J, with 8 bases between. CDR3 length: 13 residues. Germline loops: CDR1 MGHDK, CDR2 SYGVNS. CDR3 loop: CASSGHLNTEAFF. CDR3 coding DNA: TGTGCCAGCAGCGGACACTTGAACACTGAAGCTTTCTTT.

Only a few counts were recorded for this clone. The V gene is TRBV5-4, the J gene TRBJ1-3; D not resolved. There are 13 residues in the CDR3. Trimming left V 0 bases short and J 9 bases short, with 10 bases between. Germline V gene sequence: CDR1 SGHNT, CDR2 YYREEE (reference sequence). The CDR3: CASSLVGSSTIYF. The DNA of the CDR3 is TGTGCCAGCAGCTTGGTGGGGAGTAGCACCATATATTTT. The variable domain in full, with the rest retrieved from reference TRBV5-4 and TRBJ1-3, is ETGVTQSPTHLIKTRGQQVTLRCSSQSGHNTVSWYQQALGQGPQFIFQYYREEENGRGNFPPRFSGLQFPNYSSELNVNALELDDSALYLCASSLVGSSTIYFGEGSWLTVV.

V is TRBV20-1 and J is TRBJ1-2; 7 bases line up with TRBD1. Losses at the gene ends were 8 bases for V and 4 bases for J; bases not matched to a gene: 4. Germline loops: CDR1 DFQATT, CDR2 SNEGSKA (reference sequence). The CDR3 runs to 11 residues. This CDR3 reads CSPGGSYGYTF. The CDR3, as DNA: TGCAGTCCAGGGGGGAGCTATGGCTACACCTTC.

The chain uses TRBV11-2 and TRBJ1-3; maybe TRBD1 (5 bases). Between the trimmed V and J ends, which lost 1 base and 2 bases, there was a span of 9 bases. The CDR3 extends over 15 amino acids. Germline CDR1 reads SGHAT; CDR2 reads FQNNGV. DNA of the CDR3: TGTGCCAGCAGCTTAGCTCCAGGGACTGGAAACACCATATATTTT. Protein sequence: CASSLAPGTGNTIYF.

This clone was found once. The V and J genes are TRBV11-2 and TRBJ2-2, with D possibly being TRBD1 (6 bases). CDR3 length: 14 residues. With 4 bases removed from V and 8 bases from J, the gap between germline ends came to 14 bases. Germline lookup yields CDR1 SGHAT and CDR2 FQNNGV. CDR3 sequence (DNA): TGTGCCAGCAGCTCTACAGGGACCGCGGGGGAGCTGTTTTTT. Its translation is CASSSTGTAGELFF.

V is TRBV6-5 and J is TRBJ1-2; TRBD1 matches at 7 bases. The germline gives CDR1 MNHEY, CDR2 SVGAGI. V dropped 5 bases and J dropped 3; count of bases not matched to a gene: 6. The CDR3 runs to 14 residues. The chain's CDR3 is CASSNQGVDYGYTF. Written as DNA, the CDR3 is TGTGCCAGCAGTAACCAGGGGGTAGACTATGGCTACACCTTC.

V and J are TRBV6-1 and TRBJ1-1, with 9 bases fitting TRBD1. Trimming at V came to 7 bases and at J to 6 bases, leaving 12 bases not matched to a gene. Looked up from germline, CDR1 is MNHNS and CDR2 is SASEGT. The CDR3 sequence is 15 residues long. CDR3 coding DNA: TGTGCCAGCACAAAGATCGGACAGGGGACATCTGAAGCTTTCTTT. Protein sequence: CASTKIGQGTSEAFF.

J is TRBJ2-2 and V is TRBV5-1; D is unclear. V lost 0 bases, J lost 2 bases, and 5 bases lay in between. This CDR3 has 14 amino acids. Germline V gene sequence: CDR1 SGHRS, CDR2 YFSETQ. In DNA form, the CDR3 reads TGCGCCAGCAGCTTGGATACTAACACCGGGGAGCTGTTTTTT. The encoded protein is CASSLDTNTGELFF.